The text below deals with one T cell receptor beta chain. The authors prepared the TCRbeta library with unique molecular identifiers. Via MiXCR, TCRdb re-called the PCR reads, giving one row per CDR3 protein. The sample comprises approximately 390,000 distinct CDR3 sequences, approximately 11% of which are singletons, and about 5% rests with the top ten. Germline V gene lookup returns CDR1 DFQATT and CDR2 SNEGSKA (reference sequence). This CDR3 contains 15 residues. Losses at the gene ends were 3 bases for V and 10 bases for J; bases not matched to a gene: 11. This entry is derived from a study of T-cell reconstitution after alpha-beta-depleted transplantation in children.

Specimen: PBMCs from the stem cell graft donor, collected from the stem cell graft. The clonotype was recovered from a human donor who donated a stem cell graft to a child with acute myeloid leukemia. The V and J genes are TRBV20-1 and TRBJ2-1; 11 nucleotides align to TRBD2. The DNA for the CDR3 is TGCAGTGCTAGCGCCATAGCGGGAGGGCCTGGGGAGCAGTTCTTC. Its translation is CSASAIAGGPGEQFF.